These 16 T cell receptor beta chains share one sample of origin, sequenced in a study of response to subunit inactivated influenza vaccine. TCRdb fed the RT-PCR reads into MiXCR, producing one record per CDR3 protein. The table has more than 250,000 distinct CDR3 sequences, 21% seen once. This specimen was PBMCs from blood, taken about 19 months after vaccination. These TCRs come from a man aged 45 to 70 who received an inactivated influenza vaccine.

With respect to this clonotype: This may arise from a read error, as a much more abundant clone is one base away. This chain connects TRBV7-8 to TRBJ1-6; 8 nucleotides align to TRBD1. The CDR3 length is 15 residues. Germline V CDR1 and CDR2: SGHVS, FQNEAQ. The CDR3 DNA reads TGTGCCAGCAGCCTACCAGGGGGCCGGAATTCACCCCTCCAGTTT. Translation gives CASSLPGGRNSPLQF.

This clonotype occurred a few times. CDR3 sequence reads: CASSPGQGNNSPLHF. The CDR3 DNA follows: TGCGCCAGCAGCCCCGGACAGGGTAATAATTCACCCCTCCACTTT. This chain connects TRBV4-1 to TRBJ1-6; TRBD1 agrees at 8 bases. The germline CDR1 and CDR2 sequences are MGHRA and YSYEKL. The CDR3 runs 15 residues. V dropped 4 bases and J dropped 5; count of bases not matched to a gene: 4.

This clonotype appeared a few times. This chain joins TRBV5-6 and TRBJ1-5; no reliable D call. The germline gives CDR1 SGHDT, CDR2 YYEEEE. This CDR3 spans 15 amino acids. The germline V and J ends were trimmed by 1 base and 7 bases, with 15 bases remaining between them. CDR3: CASSLKGSSGQPQHF. The DNA of the CDR3 is TGTGCCAGCAGCTTGAAGGGTAGTAGCGGACAGCCCCAGCATTTT.

This clonotype was detected ten times or more. The conserved final phenylalanine or tryptophan is absent from the CDR3, which likely points to a read error. No DNA is shown, since the ends of the CDR3 on it are uncertain; the CDR3 is the one TCRdb lists. V gene TRBV20-1 combines with J gene TRBJ1-2. Germline loops: CDR1 DFQATT, CDR2 SNEGSKA (reference sequence). A total of 9 residues make up the CDR3, ends included. The CDR3 sequence: CSASHIAPL.

This clonotype was observed many times. The chain couples TRBV18 to TRBJ1-2, with D tentatively TRBD1 (5 bases). Trimming removed 4 bases at V and 5 bases at J, with 20 bases between. Per the germline V gene, CDR1 is KGHSH and CDR2 is LQKENI. The CDR3 has 16 amino acids. The CDR3 here is CASSRGTPGGSYGYTF. The CDR3 DNA is TGTGCCAGCTCACGTGGGACTCCCGGAGGCTCTTATGGCTACACCTTC.

This clonotype was observed a handful of times. This chain joins TRBV19 and TRBJ1-1, with no clear D. This CDR3 comprises 14 residues. Germline V gene sequence: CDR1 LNHDA, CDR2 SQIVND (reference sequence). V was clipped by 5 bases and J by 1 base, with 11 bases between them. For the CDR3, the DNA is TGTGCCAGTAGTCTTTACACGGCGAACACTGAAGCTTTCTTT. Translated: CASSLYTANTEAFF. The variable domain in full, completed from reference TRBV19 and TRBJ1-1, reads DGGITQSPKYLFRKEGQNVTLSCEQNLNHDAMYWYRQDPGQGLRLIYYSQIVNDFQKGDIAEGYSVSREKKESFPLTVTSAQKNPTAFYLCASSLYTANTEAFFGQGTRLTVV.

The chain carries TRBV9 and TRBJ2-3; 15 positions match TRBD2. The V gene's germline CDR1 is SGDLS and CDR2 YYNGEE. CDR3 length equals 16 residues. The V gene end was trimmed by 4 bases and the J gene end by 3 bases; junction bases not matched to a gene: 3. The CDR3 reads CASSTGTSGRTDTQYF. In nucleotides, the CDR3 is TGTGCCAGCAGCACCGGGACTAGCGGGAGGACAGATACGCAGTATTTT.

This chain uses TRBV10-3 with TRBJ2-5; D is unresolved. The CDR3 totals 13 residues. Trimming removed 0 bases at V and 5 bases at J, with 7 bases between. Germline assignment: CDR1 ENHRY and CDR2 SYGVKD. The DNA for the CDR3 is TGTGCCATCAGTGAGTCGGCCTGGGAGACCCAGTACTTC. It yields the protein CAISESAWETQYF.

CDR3 nucleotide sequence: TGTGCCAGCAGTCCCTTAGCGGGAGTGTTTGGCAATGAGCAGTTCTTC. Translation gives CASSPLAGVFGNEQFF. V usage is TRBV28 and J usage is TRBJ2-1; 9 bases line up with TRBD2. The junction had 11 bases not matched to a gene; V was cut back by 5 bases and J by 6 bases. This CDR3 has 16 residues. Germline loops: CDR1 MDHEN, CDR2 SYDVKM.

In this sample, this clonotype turned up a few times. This sequence joins TRBV7-8 and TRBJ1-4, with D maybe TRBD1 (5 bases). V lost 3 bases to trimming and J lost 3 bases, with 11 bases between them. Germline V gene sequence: CDR1 SGHVS, CDR2 FQNEAQ. This CDR3 contains 15 residues. This CDR3 reads CASSFPGIANEKLFF. The CDR3 nucleotides are TGTGCCAGCAGCTTCCCAGGGATAGCTAATGAAAAACTGTTTTTT.

The rearrangement uses TRBV5-6 and TRBJ2-4; maybe TRBD2 (6 bases). Germline V CDR1 and CDR2: SGHDT, YYEEEE. V lost 4 bases and J 6 bases, leaving 17 bases between the germline ends. The CDR3 has 15 residues. The CDR3 coding sequence is TGTGCCAGCAGCCGGCCCCCTAGCGAGGGAAACATTCAGTACTTC. Encoded protein: CASSRPPSEGNIQYF.

The chain carries TRBV5-1 and TRBJ1-4; 7 bases match TRBD1. Trimming removed 0 bases from V and 0 bases from J; junction bases left unmatched: 2. Looked up from germline, CDR1 is SGHRS and CDR2 is YFSETQ. The CDR3 covers 16 residues. CDR3 protein: CASSLAGGATNEKLFF. CDR3 nucleotide sequence: TGCGCCAGCAGCTTGGCAGGGGGTGCAACTAATGAAAAACTGTTTTTT.

The chain has TRBV2 and TRBJ1-4; D not certain. Trimming shortened V by 1 base and J by 10 bases, and 4 bases separated the two germline ends. Germline V gene data show CDR1 as SNHLY and CDR2 as FYNNEI. This CDR3 contains 11 residues. The CDR3 region has the DNA TGTGCCAGCAGTGAAGGTGTAAAACTGTTTTTT. Its protein is CASSEGVKLFF.

This clonotype was detected a few times. The chain links TRBV25-1 to TRBJ1-5, with a tentative D call TRBD1 (5 bases). Trimming shortened V by 7 bases and J by 3 bases, and 13 bases separated the two germline ends. The CDR3 extends over 14 amino acids. Germline lookup yields CDR1 MGHDK and CDR2 SYGVNS. The CDR3 DNA follows: TGTGCCAGCAAACAAGCGGGGGACAATCAGCCCCAGCATTTT. Amino acids: CASKQAGDNQPQHF.

This clonotype came up a few times. This chain links TRBV20-1 with TRBJ2-4; 13 nucleotides line up with TRBD2. Trimming removed 6 bases from V and 0 bases from J; junction bases left unmatched: 11. The V gene's germline CDR1 is DFQATT and CDR2 SNEGSKA (reference sequence). This CDR3 is built from 18 residues. The CDR3, as DNA: TGCAGTGCCGCCGAGACTAGCGGGAGGCTACTAGCCAAAAACATTCAGTACTTC. Translation: CSAAETSGRLLAKNIQYF.

In nucleotides, the CDR3 is TGCGCCAGCAGCCAAGATGGACTATTCACCGGGGAGCTGTTTTTT. Translation gives CASSQDGLFTGELFF. The chain joins TRBV4-3 to TRBJ2-2; D is possibly TRBD2 (6 bases). The germline CDR1 and CDR2 sequences are LGHNA and YSLEER. The CDR3 extends over 15 amino acids. Trimming left V 0 bases short and J 4 bases short, with 9 bases between.